The 17 T cell receptor beta chains in this list originate from one sample, sequenced in a study of blood T cell repertoires in COVID-19. Profiling relied on immunoSEQ multiplex PCR, and the TCRdb table lists in-frame clones only, not all of them. The sample has 250,000 to 300,000 clones; 80% to 90% are singletons. Sequenced sample: peripheral blood. The receptor source for this set is a woman in her thirties or forties who had recovered from COVID-19.

The CDR3 spells CATGGVAAPDTQYF. The DNA of the CDR3 is TGTGCCACCGGGGGGGTCGCGGCTCCAGATACGCAGTATTTT. This chain joins TRBV7-8 and TRBJ2-3; 8 bases are a match to TRBD2. This CDR3 has 14 residues. Germline loops: CDR1 SGHVS, CDR2 FQNEAQ. V trimming: 10 bases; J trimming: 4 bases; junction bases outside the gene matches: 10.

CDR3 coding DNA: TGCGCCAGCAGCTTTAGTGGGGCCAACGTCCTGACTTTC. The encoded protein is CASSFSGANVLTF. The V call is TRBV5-1, the J call TRBJ2-6; D is ambiguous. From germline, CDR1 is SGHRS and CDR2 YFSETQ. Deletions cut 2 bases from V and 3 bases from J, with 3 bases between. The CDR3 contains 13 residues.

V usage is TRBV7-6 and J usage is TRBJ2-7; 11 nucleotides align to TRBD1. This CDR3 region has 17 residues. From germline, CDR1 is SGHVS and CDR2 FNYEAQ. Trimming at V came to 0 bases and at J to 1 base, leaving 5 bases not matched to a gene. The CDR3 region has the DNA TGTGCCAGCAGCTTAGCGGAGGACAGGGGGCCTTCCTACGAGCAGTACTTC. This translates into CASSLAEDRGPSYEQYF.

The chain couples TRBV3-1 (or the pseudogene TRBV3-2) to TRBJ1-1, with TRBD1 identical over 9 bases. In germline, CDR1 is LGHDT, CDR2 YNNKEL (reference sequence). The V gene end was trimmed by 1 base and the J gene end by 0 bases; junction bases not matched to a gene: 12. The CDR3 is 19 residues long. The CDR3 region has the DNA TGTGCCAGCAGCCAAGCCCCCGGGACAGGGAAGGGGGTGAACACTGAAGCTTTCTTT. Its translation is CASSQAPGTGKGVNTEAFF.

The chain links TRBV28 to TRBJ1-6, with no clear D. V was clipped by 4 bases and J by 3 bases, with 13 bases between them. The V gene's germline CDR1 is MDHEN and CDR2 SYDVKM. The CDR3 has 16 amino acids. This CDR3 reads CASSSYGGNYNSPLHF. For the CDR3, the DNA is TGTGCCAGCAGTTCTTACGGAGGCAACTATAATTCACCCCTCCACTTT.

This clone appeared once. The chain is built from TRBV6-6 and TRBJ1-1; D is ambiguous. Trimming pared 6 bases from V and 0 bases from J, leaving 2 bases between. This CDR3 is built from 11 residues. Germline V gene lookup returns CDR1 MNHNY and CDR2 SVGAGI (reference sequence). The CDR3 loop is CASSMNTEAFF. The DNA for the CDR3 is TGTGCCAGCAGCATGAACACTGAAGCTTTCTTT.

V usage is TRBV7-2 and J usage is TRBJ1-6; D uncertain. Trimming cost V 2 bases and J 13 bases, with 12 bases left between them. The CDR3 runs to 13 residues. CDR1 and CDR2 (germline): SGHTA, FQGNSA. In DNA, the CDR3 is TGTGCCAGCAGCTTAAGGCCAGGCTTTCCCCTCCACTTT. Its protein product is CASSLRPGFPLHF.

This chain uses TRBV21-1 with TRBJ2-7; no DNA check was done on the table's D call, TRBD1. TRBV21-1 is assigned pseudogene status. The CDR3 length is 16 residues. The DNA of the CDR3 is TGTGCCAGCAGCAAACACCCGGACAGGGGACTCTACGAGCAGTACTTC. Its translation: CASSKHPDRGLYEQYF.

The CDR3 sequence: CAIRPSGGEINEQFF. For the CDR3, the DNA is TGTGCCATCAGACCTAGCGGGGGGGAGATCAATGAGCAGTTCTTC. V and J are TRBV10-3 and TRBJ2-1, with TRBD2 matching 12 bases. The J segment lost 6 bases and the V segment lost 6 bases, leaving 6 bases of the junction unmatched. The CDR3 length is 15 residues. Germline CDR1 and CDR2: ENHRY and SYGVKD.

The chain employs TRBV21-1 and TRBJ1-5; the table names TRBD1, a call not compared with the DNA. TRBV21-1 counts as a pseudogene. The CDR3 runs to 12 residues. The CDR3: CASSSTGQPQHF. In DNA form, the CDR3 reads TGTGCCAGCAGCTCGACAGGGCAGCCCCAGCATTTT.

The gene calls are TRBV21-1 and TRBJ1-1; the D call in the table, TRBD1, was not verified against the DNA. TRBV21-1 is tagged as a pseudogene. This CDR3 is built from 16 residues. CDR3 DNA sequence: TGTGCCAGCAGTAAGGTAAGGACAGGGATGAACACTGAAGCTTTCTTT. Encoded protein: CASSKVRTGMNTEAFF.

The chain combines TRBV2 with TRBJ2-7, with D unresolved. Trimming left V 7 bases short and J 6 bases short, with 16 bases between. CDR1 is SNHLY, CDR2 FYNNEI, per germline. This CDR3 is built from 13 residues. In DNA, the CDR3 is TGTGCCAGCACCAGAGGTAGTATCCTCGAGCAGTACTTC. As protein: CASTRGSILEQYF.

The chain combines TRBV5-1 with TRBJ2-7, with TRBD1 identical over 11 bases. The V segment lost 5 bases and the J segment 3 bases; nucleotides outside the gene matches: 4. Per the germline V gene, CDR1 is SGHRS and CDR2 is YFSETQ. The CDR3 is 14 amino acids. The CDR3 bases are TGCGCCAGCAGTAGGGGACAGGGGGGCTACGAGCAGTACTTC. Translating gives CASSRGQGGYEQYF.

The chain has TRBV10-3 and TRBJ1-2, with 9 nucleotides matching TRBD1. V lost 11 bases, J lost 3 bases, and 7 bases stayed unmatched. The CDR3 is 13 amino acids. From germline, CDR1 is ENHRY and CDR2 SYGVKD. Here the CDR3 DNA reads TGTGCCTCCCAGGACAGGGGCTACTATGGCTACACCTTC. Its translation: CASQDRGYYGYTF.

The chain is built from TRBV2 and TRBJ1-4; TRBD1 might be the D (6 bases). Germline assignment: CDR1 SNHLY and CDR2 FYNNEI. V lost 6 bases and J 4 bases, leaving 15 bases between the germline ends. The CDR3 extends over 15 amino acids. Here the CDR3 reads CASSPRGHLNEKLFF. As DNA, the CDR3 is TGTGCCAGCAGCCCGAGGGGACACCTTAATGAAAAACTGTTTTTT.

The rearrangement joins TRBV5-4 to TRBJ2-7; TRBD1 aligns across 9 bases. CDR1 and CDR2 from the germline V gene are SGHNT and YYREEE (reference sequence). V trimming: 4 bases; J trimming: 4 bases; junction bases outside the gene matches: 9. This CDR3 is 15 amino acids long. CDR3 loop: CASSTPGQGRYEQYF. The DNA for the CDR3 is TGTGCCAGCAGCACCCCGGGACAGGGTCGGTACGAGCAGTACTTC.

The chain employs TRBV6-6 and TRBJ1-1, with TRBD1 as a possible D gene (6 bases). V was clipped by 6 bases and J by 0 bases, with 17 bases between them. The germline V gene has CDR1 MNHNY and CDR2 SVGAGI (reference sequence). The CDR3 runs to 16 residues. CDR3 amino acids: CASRLLGQSMNTEAFF. DNA of the CDR3: TGTGCCAGCAGGTTACTTGGACAGTCCATGAACACTGAAGCTTTCTTT.